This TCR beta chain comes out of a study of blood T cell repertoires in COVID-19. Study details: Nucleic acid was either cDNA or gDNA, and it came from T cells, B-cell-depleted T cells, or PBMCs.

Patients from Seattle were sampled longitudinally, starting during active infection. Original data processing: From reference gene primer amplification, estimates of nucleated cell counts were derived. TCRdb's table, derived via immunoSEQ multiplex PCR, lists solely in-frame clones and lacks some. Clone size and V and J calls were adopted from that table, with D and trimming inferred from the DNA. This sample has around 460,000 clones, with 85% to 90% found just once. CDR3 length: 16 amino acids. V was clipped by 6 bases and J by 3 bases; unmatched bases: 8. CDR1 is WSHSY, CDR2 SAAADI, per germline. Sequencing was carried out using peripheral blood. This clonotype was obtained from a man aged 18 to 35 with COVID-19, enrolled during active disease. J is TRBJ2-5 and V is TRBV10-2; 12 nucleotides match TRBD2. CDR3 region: CASSRGLAGQEETQYF. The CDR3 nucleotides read TGCGCCAGCAGCAGGGGACTAGCGGGCCAAGAAGAGACCCAGTACTTC.